This T cell receptor (beta chain) was sequenced for a study of cytomegalovirus exposure and HLA in healthy donors. The PCR employed 60 Vbeta primers together with 13 Jbeta primers. Repertoires were generated with immunoSEQ multiplex PCR, while TCRdb's copy carries only in-frame clones and drops some. The table has around 90,000 clones, 85% seen once; the top ten hold approximately 7.4%. The length of the CDR3 is 12 residues. Trimming pared 2 bases from V and 4 bases from J, leaving 5 bases between. The germline V gene has CDR1 PRHDT and CDR2 FYEKMQ (reference sequence). V usage is TRBV13 and J usage is TRBJ1-2; D gene unclear. This receptor was identified in a man aged 35 to 55 in good health and CMV-seropositive. Sequencing was performed on PBMCs. The CDR3 nucleotides are TGTGCCAGCAGCTTACCCATCTATGGCTACACCTTC. This codes for CASSLPIYGYTF.